The clone carrying this T cell receptor (beta chain) was counted ten times or more. The antigen remains undetermined. TCR beta CDR3 amplification used RNA transcripts. RT-PCR in the first round used HTBI primers; a second-round multiplex PCR followed. From the multiplex PCR reads, TCRdb called clonotypes with MiXCR, one entry per CDR3 protein. The sample gives 900,000 to 1,200,000 distinct CDR3 sequences, less than 45% of which show up once; over 8.5% is in the top ten. The data were obtained in a study of Graves' ophthalmopathy and Graves' hyperthyroidism. Overall study results and limits: Blood also held most thyroid clonotypes expanded above 0.001 frequency.

Hyperthyroidism patients, aged 18 to 65, were newly diagnosed, under 2 months' duration. Patients with other autoimmune diseases, uncontrolled infections, pregnancy or lactation were excluded. In germline, CDR1 is SGDLS, CDR2 YYNGEE. The CDR3 runs to 18 residues. Trimming removed 0 bases at V and 2 bases at J, with 15 bases between. The clonotype was recovered from an adult man with Graves' hyperthyroidism. J is TRBJ2-6 and V is TRBV9, with D possibly matching TRBD1 (5 bases). The specimen sequenced was peripheral blood or thyroid tissue (not recorded which). The CDR3 DNA reads as TGTGCCAGCAGCGTAGCTGCAGGGAACCCTACTGGGGCCAACGTCCTGACTTTC. It encodes CASSVAAGNPTGANVLTF.